What follows is one TCR beta chain and its context. This entry belongs to a study of blood T cell repertoires in COVID-19. Trimming pared 8 bases from V and 0 bases from J, leaving 14 bases between. Germline-derived CDR1 and CDR2 are SEHNR and FQNEAQ (reference sequence). This CDR3 comprises 15 residues. In the original processing: Using reference gene primer amplification, nucleated cell counts were estimated. Libraries were prepared by immunoSEQ multiplex PCR; TCRdb keeps only in-frame clonotypes and omits some of them. For V, J and clone size, that table is used; D and trimming come from the DNA. The repertoire holds 210,000 or so clones, with 85% to 90% as singletons.

The genes are TRBV7-9 and TRBJ2-1; D is possibly TRBD1 (6 bases). The TCR originated in a man aged 25-45 years with COVID-19, enrolled during active disease. The sequencing sample was made of peripheral blood. The DNA of the CDR3 is TGTGCCAGCGCCCTAGGGGGAAGCTCCTACAATGAGCAGTTCTTC. This gives the protein CASALGGSSYNEQFF.